The next 2 T cell receptor beta chains were all read from a single sample in a study of human T cells and chemical hapten exposure. Time point here: patch test 1, 2 weeks after DPC sensitization. Stated treatment: therapeutic diphenylcyclopropenone sensitization with weekly scalp DPC. Each CDR3 protein is one row after TCRdb ran MiXCR on the RACE reads. This sample has under 450,000 distinct CDR3 sequences, with about 4.8% found just once. Specimen: whole blood, collected in connection with sensitization to the hapten diphenylcyclopropenone (DPC). Receptors originate from a woman in her fifties or sixties with alopecia areata. Some clones in this sample may be carry-over from other donors' samples.

The rearrangement uses TRBV28 and TRBJ1-2; 9 bases agree with TRBD1. In germline, CDR1 is MDHEN, CDR2 SYDVKM. This CDR3 is 13 amino acids long. Losses at the gene ends were 4 bases for V and 8 bases for J; bases not matched to a gene: 5. CDR3 coding DNA: TGTGCCAGCAGTTCCCGACAGGGGGACGGCTACACCTTC. It yields the protein CASSSRQGDGYTF.

V is TRBV11-2 and J is TRBJ2-7, with 8 bases lining up with TRBD2. CDR3 length: 14 residues. CDR1 and CDR2 from the germline V gene are SGHAT and FQNNGV. The trim removed 2 bases at V and 2 bases at J, leaving 2 bases unmatched. CDR3 bases: TGTGCCAGCAGCTTAATGGGACTAGCCTACGAGCAGTACTTC. This encodes CASSLMGLAYEQYF. The full variable domain, completed using reference TRBV11-2 and TRBJ2-7, is EAGVAQSPRYKIIEKRQSVAFWCNPISGHATLYWYQQILGQGPKLLIQFQNNGVVDDSQLPKDRFSAERLKGVDSTLKIQPAKLEDSAVYLCASSLMGLAYEQYFGPGTRLTVT.